This note documents a single T cell receptor (beta chain) sequence. Its antigen is not identified. This sample was included in a study of cytomegalovirus exposure and HLA in healthy donors. V lost 3 bases to trimming and J lost 7 bases, with 20 bases between them. The CDR3 has 15 residues. CDR1 and CDR2 from the germline V gene are SGDLS and YYNGEE. In the PCR, 60 Vbeta and 13 Jbeta primers were used. Clones were read by immunoSEQ multiplex PCR, and TCRdb kept only the in-frame ones, dropping some. The data contain approximately 100,000 clones, around 80% of them singletons. The study's findings and limits: Later analysis showed TCR association rates varying by HLA locus, highest for DRB1 and lowest for HLA-C. Analyses of presence/absence relied on an assumption of roughly uniform sequencing depth across donors. Judged likely to be a sequencing artifact was a cluster of highly shared sequence variants.

The chain has TRBV9 and TRBJ2-7; D is unclear. Sequencing used PBMCs. This clonotype originated in a middle-aged woman in good health and CMV-seronegative. The CDR3 region has the DNA TGTGCCAGCAGCGCTCAGTTGGCAGGCTACGTAGAGCAGTACTTC. It translates to CASSAQLAGYVEQYF.